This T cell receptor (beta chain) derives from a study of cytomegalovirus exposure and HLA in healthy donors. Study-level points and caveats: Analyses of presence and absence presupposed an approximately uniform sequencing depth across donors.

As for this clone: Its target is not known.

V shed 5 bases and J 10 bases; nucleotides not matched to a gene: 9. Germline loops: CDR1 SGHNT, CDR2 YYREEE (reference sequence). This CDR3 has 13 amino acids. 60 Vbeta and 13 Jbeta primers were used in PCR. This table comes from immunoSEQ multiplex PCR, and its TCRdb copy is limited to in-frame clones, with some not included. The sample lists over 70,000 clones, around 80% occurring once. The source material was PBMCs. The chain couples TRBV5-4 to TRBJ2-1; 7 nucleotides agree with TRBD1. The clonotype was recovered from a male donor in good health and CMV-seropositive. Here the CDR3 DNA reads TGTGCCAGCAGGATTACAGGGGCTTGGGAGCAGTTCTTC. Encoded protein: CASRITGAWEQFF.